This T cell receptor beta chain came from a study of T cells in Graves' hyperthyroidism and ophthalmopathy. Study results and limitations: The model identified upcoming ophthalmopathy a median 6.5 months ahead of onset. Most expanded thyroid clonotypes above 0.001 also appeared in blood.

J was trimmed by 5 bases and V by 3 bases; bases with no gene match: 11. Germline V lookup: CDR1 LNHNV, CDR2 YYDKDF (reference sequence). The CDR3 extends over 18 amino acids. This clonotype was detected ten times or more. Its target is unknown. There were TCR beta CDR3 regions amplified from RNA transcripts. HTBI primers drove first-round RT-PCR of the TCR CDR3. TCRdb recomputed calls from the multiplex PCR reads with MiXCR, one row per CDR3 protein. The table shows nearly 250,000 distinct CDR3 sequences, with approximately 25% occurring only once. Diagnosis relied on clinical symptoms, serum thyroxine and TRAb, thyroid ultrasound and orbital computed tomography. The PBMCs were sourced from fresh peripheral blood (about 10 ml).

The sequenced material came from blood. The TCR sequence derives from a woman aged 40 to 50 with Graves' ophthalmopathy. V and J are TRBV15 and TRBJ2-5, with TRBD2 matching over 14 bases. The CDR3 here is CATSRDGLAGGRGETQYF. The CDR3 bases are TGTGCCACCAGCAGGGATGGACTAGCGGGAGGCCGGGGGGAGACCCAGTACTTC.